This T cell receptor beta chain was observed in a study of T cell repertoires in cytomegalovirus infection. Study in general: In public TCR beta signatures, there were indications of both CMV infection and matching HLA type.

Study-level findings and limits: Ex vivo, HLA-C-restricted CMV-specific TCR beta clonotypes prevailed over the rest of the response. Frequencies of public TCR beta families were cumulated, and this identified carriers of CMV plus the relevant HLA.

This clonotype appeared a few times. Its antigen is still unknown. TCRdb itself ran the reads through MiXCR, one entry per CDR3 protein. Here the sample spans hundreds of thousands of distinct CDR3 sequences, approximately 11% being singletons. V dropped 11 bases and J dropped 6 bases, with 23 bases sitting between them. CDR3 length: 14 amino acids. Germline assignment: CDR1 SNHLY and CDR2 FYNNEI. Sequencing was performed on PBMCs. This chain links TRBV2 with TRBJ2-7, with D perhaps matching TRBD2 (7 bases). This receptor was taken from a human donor in good health (CMV status not recorded). Some clones in this sample may be carry-over from other donors' samples. DNA for the CDR3: TGTGCCCTTAGGGGGGGTACTCCCGCCTCCGAGCAGTACTTC. Encoded protein: CALRGGTPASEQYF.